In this sample, the clone carrying this TCR beta chain turned up a few times. The data originate from a study of blood T cell repertoires in COVID-19. TCRdb's table, derived via immunoSEQ multiplex PCR, lists solely in-frame clones and lacks some. The data contain about 200,000 clones, approximately 85% of them singletons. From germline, CDR1 is MNHEY and CDR2 SVGEGT. The CDR3 consists of 15 residues. V shed 0 bases, J shed 9 bases, and the junction held 7 bases outside the gene matches. The receptor comes from a woman of 80 years or more with COVID-19, enrolled during active disease. The sequencing input was peripheral blood. This rearrangement joins TRBV6-2 or TRBV6-3 to TRBJ2-5, with TRBD2 matching over 10 bases. CDR3: CASSYSGLAGVAQYF. The CDR3, as DNA: TGTGCCAGCAGTTACTCGGGTCTAGCGGGAGTGGCCCAGTACTTC.